The 18 T cell receptor beta chains reported below all come from one sample, sequenced in a study of CD8 T cells in ankylosing spondylitis. In TCRdb, the 5' RACE reads were re-called with MiXCR into one record per CDR3 protein. The repertoire holds around 140,000 distinct CDR3 sequences, with about an eighth as singletons. The sequenced sample consisted of blood, either unsorted or a sorted T cell fraction (not recorded which). These receptors came from a female donor with ankylosing spondylitis or in good health (not recorded which).

This clonotype was detected a few times. The rearrangement uses TRBV30 and TRBJ2-7; D gene unclear. With 2 bases removed from V and 11 bases from J, the gap between germline ends came to 13 bases. Germline-derived CDR1 and CDR2 are GTSNPN and SVGIG (reference sequence). The CDR3 spans 11 residues. CDR3 residues: CAWSTGALEYF. Here the CDR3 DNA reads TGTGCCTGGAGTACGGGTGCATTGGAGTACTTC. Looking up the rest from reference TRBV30 and TRBJ2-7 gives the full variable domain: SQTIHQWPATLVQPVGSPLSLECTVEGTSNPNLYWYRQAAGRGLQLLFYSVGIGQISSEVPQNLSASRPQDRQFILSSKKLLLSDSGFYLCAWSTGALEYFGPGTRLTVT.

The table lists this clonotype with many counts. V gene TRBV20-1 combines with J gene TRBJ1-1; D ambiguous. With 5 bases removed from V and 11 bases from J, the gap between germline ends came to 15 bases. The CDR3 runs 11 residues. The germline gives CDR1 DFQATT, CDR2 SNEGSKA (reference sequence). The CDR3 loop is CSAFGDLGAFF. The CDR3 DNA is TGCAGTGCTTTCGGGGATCTAGGGGCTTTCTTT.

This clonotype was seen many times. The chain couples TRBV29-1 to TRBJ2-5, with D hard to call. The CDR3 covers 13 residues. The germline CDR1 and CDR2 sequences are SQVTM and ANQGSEA. Trimming removed 4 bases at V and 0 bases at J, with 9 bases between. The CDR3 is CSVVRAYQETQYF. The CDR3 nucleotides read TGCAGCGTTGTTCGGGCGTACCAAGAGACCCAGTACTTC.

This clonotype was seen repeatedly, ten times or more. The J gene is TRBJ2-3, the V gene TRBV5-6, with D perhaps matching TRBD1 (5 bases). Germline CDR1 and CDR2: SGHDT and YYEEEE. The CDR3 is 15 residues long. Trimming left V 3 bases short and J 1 base short, with 12 bases between. The CDR3 DNA is TGTGCCAGCAGCTACCAGGGCAGAGGCACAGATACGCAGTATTTT. Amino acid sequence: CASSYQGRGTDTQYF.

This clonotype was found many times. The chain employs TRBV20-1 and TRBJ1-1; a possible D gene is TRBD1 (6 bases). CDR3 size: 13 residues. From germline, CDR1 is DFQATT and CDR2 SNEGSKA (reference sequence). The V and J ends lost 5 bases and 1 base respectively, with 11 bases between them. Here the CDR3 reads CSAYGQSNTEAFF. CDR3 bases: TGCAGTGCTTACGGACAGTCGAACACTGAAGCTTTCTTT.

At least ten counts were recorded for this clonotype. The rearrangement joins TRBV12-3 or TRBV12-4 to TRBJ2-7; 7 bases are shared with TRBD1. The CDR3 runs 15 residues. V shed 2 bases and J 0 bases; nucleotides not matched to a gene: 4. This CDR3 reads CASSLTDRSSYEQYF. CDR3 sequence (DNA): TGTGCCAGCAGTTTAACGGACAGGAGCTCCTACGAGCAGTACTTC.

For this clonotype: The junction departs from germline at one end; a sequencing error may be responsible. This chain joins TRBV7-3 and TRBJ2-1, with 10 positions matching TRBD2. This CDR3 is 16 amino acids long. Germline CDR1 SGHTA, CDR2 FQGTGA. The CDR3 nucleotides are TGTACCAGCAGCCCAAGGCCTAGCGGGGGCATGAATGAGCAGTTCTTC. This codes for CTSSPRPSGGMNEQFF.

This clonotype was counted many times. This rearrangement joins TRBV12-3 or TRBV12-4 to TRBJ1-2; 8 bases agree with TRBD1. The CDR3 extends over 16 amino acids. V lost 3 bases to trimming and J lost 8 bases; unmatched junction nucleotides: 14. In DNA, the CDR3 is TGTGCCAGCAGTTTGAGGACAGGGATCAGTCGTATGGGCTACACCTTC. Amino acids: CASSLRTGISRMGYTF.

Ten or more counts support this clonotype. The rearrangement uses TRBV7-6 and TRBJ2-5; a possible D gene is TRBD1 (6 bases). The CDR3 totals 14 residues. Germline lookup yields CDR1 SGHVS and CDR2 FNYEAQ. Trimming took off 6 bases at V and 0 bases at J, with 11 bases between the two ends. DNA of the CDR3: TGTGCCAGCAGTTCAAGGGGGTACCAAGAGACCCAGTACTTC. Protein sequence: CASSSRGYQETQYF.

This clonotype was detected many times. This chain uses TRBV5-1 with TRBJ2-1; the match to TRBD2 covers 8 bases. Germline V lookup: CDR1 SGHRS, CDR2 YFSETQ. Germline trimming cut 3 bases from V and 7 bases from J; bases unmatched to any gene: 9. CDR3 length: 15 amino acids. CDR3 sequence: CASSSGTSSINEQFF. The DNA for the CDR3 is TGCGCCAGCAGCTCCGGGACTAGTAGTATTAATGAGCAGTTCTTC.

The table lists this clonotype with many counts. The chain combines TRBV11-3 with TRBJ2-2, with 7 positions matching TRBD2. The length of the CDR3 is 15 residues. CDR1 and CDR2 from the germline V gene are SGHNT and YENEEA. Germline trimming cut 1 base from V and 6 bases from J; bases unmatched to any gene: 5. The CDR3 here is CASSLVAGVAGELFF. CDR3 nucleotide sequence: TGTGCCAGCAGCTTAGTGGCGGGAGTGGCCGGGGAGCTGTTTTTT.

The chain is built from TRBV12-3 or TRBV12-4 and TRBJ1-1, with TRBD1 matching over 7 bases. The ends lost 11 bases at V and 5 bases at J; junction bases unmatched: 11. This CDR3 has 13 amino acids. In nucleotides, the CDR3 is TGTGCCGGAGGGGGCTCAGGGGGAACTGAAGCTTTCTTT. Protein: CAGGGSGGTEAFF.

This clonotype showed up just a few times. CDR3 nucleotide sequence: TGTGCCAGCAGCCGAGGTCGGAACACTGAAGCTTTCTTT. Protein: CASSRGRNTEAFF. The V call is TRBV7-9, the J call TRBJ1-1; no clear D gene. CDR3 length: 13 residues. V was cut by 5 bases and J by 1 base, with 8 bases left in between. Germline V gives CDR1 SEHNR, CDR2 FQNEAQ (reference sequence).

This clonotype was counted many times. CDR3 in DNA: TGTGCCAGCAGAGAGGGAACAGGGAATGAAAAACTGTTTTTT. This codes for CASREGTGNEKLFF. The V call is TRBV6-1, the J call TRBJ1-4, with D maybe TRBD1 (6 bases). Trimming stripped 6 bases from V and 5 bases from J, with 13 bases between. The CDR3 is 14 amino acids. Germline CDR1 reads MNHNS; CDR2 reads SASEGT.

The sample holds many counts of this clonotype. CDR3: CRYLILGETQYF. CDR3 bases: TGCAGATACTTAATCCTCGGCGAGACCCAGTACTTC. This chain uses TRBV29-1 with TRBJ2-5; D ambiguous. The CDR3 runs to 12 residues. CDR1 SQVTM and CDR2 ANQGSEA come from the germline V gene. Filled out from reference TRBV29-1 and TRBJ2-5, the complete variable domain reads SAVISQKPSRDICQRGTSLTIQCQVDSQVTMMFWYRQQPGQSLTLIATANQGSEATYESGFVIDKFPISRPNLTFSTLTVSNMSPEDSSIYLCRYLILGETQYFGPGTRLLVL.

The chain is built from TRBV7-6 and TRBJ1-3, with a tentative D call TRBD1 (5 bases). The CDR3 length is 16 residues. Trimming stripped 2 bases from V and 0 bases from J, with 11 bases between. The germline gives CDR1 SGHVS, CDR2 FNYEAQ. Here the CDR3 reads CASSLYGGNSGNTIYF. CDR3 coding DNA: TGTGCCAGCAGCTTATATGGGGGGAACTCTGGAAACACCATATATTTT.

This clonotype was picked up many times. The chain uses TRBV5-5 and TRBJ2-2, with TRBD2 matching over 7 bases. Trimming cost V 0 bases and J 1 base; bases outside gene matches: 3. The length of the CDR3 is 16 residues. The germline V gene has CDR1 SGHKS and CDR2 YYEKEE (reference sequence). The chain's CDR3 is CASSLAASGNTGELFF. CDR3 sequence (DNA): TGTGCCAGCAGCTTGGCGGCTAGCGGGAACACCGGGGAGCTGTTTTTT.

This clonotype was seen repeatedly, ten times or more. The rearrangement links TRBV18 to TRBJ2-7, with 7 bases aligning to TRBD2. The CDR3 has 13 residues. Germline V gives CDR1 KGHSH, CDR2 LQKENI. V shed 5 bases and J 4 bases; nucleotides not matched to a gene: 5. The CDR3 protein is CASSAGEAYEQYF. The CDR3 nucleotides read TGTGCCAGCTCAGCGGGAGAGGCTTACGAGCAGTACTTC.